This TCR beta chain was observed in a study of CD8 T cells in ankylosing spondylitis (dated by TCRdb to about 2017). The study in broad terms: The study profiled T cell receptor beta repertoires in healthy donors and ankylosing spondylitis patients to find disease-linked TCR variants. The full study cohort was made up of roughly 25 ankylosing spondylitis patients and 108 healthy donors. Peripheral blood was sampled, and synovial fluid was also collected from ankylosing spondylitis patients.

Results the study describes overall, beyond this receptor: The disease-linked clones were reported as significantly enriched in matched synovial fluid samples from ankylosing spondylitis patients. Some TCR beta motif variants had previously been reported in synovial fluid and blood of reactive arthritis patients, which suggested common disease-initiation mechanisms. Blood from ankylosing spondylitis patients appeared to be characterized by a TCR beta motif made up of under ten highly homologous amino acid variants. A CD8+ phenotype was shown by the disease-linked clones, which were found at relatively low frequencies in peripheral blood.

For sequencing, an Illumina HiSeq 2500 was employed. Quantitative 5'-RACE with molecular barcodes was the method used to prepare the TCR beta libraries. Per the original workflow: A new computational method based on a probabilistic model of VDJ rearrangement was used to identify disease-linked TCR variants. TCRdb trimmed the raw reads at Q25, called clones with MiXCR and kept productive beta chains. CDR3 protein sequences are deduplicated, and each keeps its most common genes and DNA. TCRdb's processing, not the authors' own work, is the source of the V and J calls. This sample holds 240,000 or so distinct CDR3 sequences; about 11% were observed only once. The ten top clones hold under 8% of the sample. The CDR3 sequence holds 14 residues, the cysteine and phenylalanine included. Only the CDR3 DNA is retained, 42 bases long and in frame from the first base. A distance of 10 bases separates the germline ends of V and J, which lose 0 bases and 5 bases respectively. Reading the germline V gene (reference sequence) gives CDR1 MNHEY and CDR2 SMNVEV.

This clonotype was picked up many times. Its recognized antigen is unknown. Per-nucleotide qualities are absent, and no much larger clonotype sits a single base away. This TCR derives from a male donor with ankylosing spondylitis or in good health (not recorded which). Rearrangement joined TRBV27 to TRBJ1-2; the D gene is not confidently resolved. The sequencing input was blood, either unsorted or a sorted T cell fraction (not recorded which). Here is the DNA: TGTGCCAGCAGTTTATCGGGCGGCTTGTATGGCTACACCTTC. It translates as CASSLSGGLYGYTF.